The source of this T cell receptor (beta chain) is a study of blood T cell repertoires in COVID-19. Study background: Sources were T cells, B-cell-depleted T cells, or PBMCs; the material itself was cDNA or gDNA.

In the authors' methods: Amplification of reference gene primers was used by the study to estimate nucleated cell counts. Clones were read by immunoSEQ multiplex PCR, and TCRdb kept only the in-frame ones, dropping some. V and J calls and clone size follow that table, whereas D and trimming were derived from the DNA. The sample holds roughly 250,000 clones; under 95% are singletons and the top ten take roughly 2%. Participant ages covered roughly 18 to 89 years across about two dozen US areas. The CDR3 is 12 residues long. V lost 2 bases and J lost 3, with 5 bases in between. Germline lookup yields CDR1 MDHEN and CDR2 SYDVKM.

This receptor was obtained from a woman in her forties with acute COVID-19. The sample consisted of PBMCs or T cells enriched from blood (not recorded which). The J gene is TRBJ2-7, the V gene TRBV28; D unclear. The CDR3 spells CASSLGNYEQYF. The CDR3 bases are TGTGCCAGCAGTTTAGGCAACTACGAGCAGTACTTC.